Listed below are T cell receptor beta chains from one sample, sequenced in a study of blood T cell repertoires in COVID-19. The assay was immunoSEQ multiplex PCR, and TCRdb's table has in-frame clones only and misses some. This sample has roughly 60,000 clones; more than 75% occur once, and the top ten carry under 8.5%. Sequencing was performed on peripheral blood. These receptors originate from a human donor with active COVID-19. The donor label of this sample is uncertain. Each CDR3 is given with its conserved first and last residue. The D gene is left open where the match is weak. Clone size is not always given. Where it is, it says once, few, many or a class for expanded clones.

cdr3_nt cdr3_aa v_call clone_size d_call j_call
TGTGCCAGCAGCGTAGGAGGAAACACCGGGGAGCTGTTTTTT CASSVGGNTGELFF TRBV9 NA NA TRBJ2-2
TGTGCCAGCAGTTACGGGACACACACTTTGGGGTACATTCAGTACTTC CASSYGTHTLGYIQYF TRBV6-5 NA NA TRBJ2-4
TGTGCCAGCAGCTTAGTAGCGGGAGTAATGTGGGAGCAGTACTTC CASSLVAGVMWEQYF TRBV7-2 NA TRBD2 TRBJ2-7
TGTGCCAGCGCAAGGACTAGTTCCATTCAGTACTTC CASARTSSIQYF TRBV2 NA TRBD2 TRBJ2-4
TGTGCCAGCAGCGCTCTGGAGAAGTCAACTAATGAAAAACTGTTTTTT CASSALEKSTNEKLFF TRBV14 NA NA TRBJ1-4
TGTGCCAGCAGCCGATCCTCCCTACTCTATGGCTACACCTTC CASSRSSLLYGYTF TRBV4-2 NA NA TRBJ1-2
TGTGCCAGTAGTACTCGGGACACCGATAGGTTTGAAGCTTTCTTT CASSTRDTDRFEAFF TRBV19 NA NA TRBJ1-1
TGTGCCAGCAGCCCCGAAGGCGGTTCACCCCTCCACTTT CASSPEGGSPLHF TRBV7-3 NA NA TRBJ1-6
TGTGCCAGCAGTGAAGCAGGGGTTAGCAATCAGCCCCAGCATTTT CASSEAGVSNQPQHF TRBV6-1 once NA TRBJ1-5
TGTGCCAGCCCCTGGCGGGGACGGCACCAAGAGACCCAGTACTTC CASPWRGRHQETQYF TRBV21-1 once NA TRBJ2-5
TGTGCCAGCAGCTTAGCGGGGGATGGCTACACCTTC CASSLAGDGYTF TRBV11-2 few NA TRBJ1-2
TGTGCCAGCAGCCCCTATGGGGGGGGAACTGAAGCTTTCTTT CASSPYGGGTEAFF TRBV14 NA NA TRBJ1-1
TGTGCCAGCAGCCCGGTACAAGAGACCCAGTACTTC CASSPVQETQYF TRBV6-5 once NA TRBJ2-5
TGCAGCGTAAGGGGACTAGCGGGAGTGTTTTCAGAGACCCAGTACTTC CSVRGLAGVFSETQYF TRBV29-1 NA TRBD2 TRBJ2-5
TGCGCCAGCAGCTTGGCTGCAGGGAACACCGGGGAGCTGTTTTTT CASSLAAGNTGELFF TRBV5-1 NA NA TRBJ2-2
TGTGCCAGCAGCTTAGCCAATAGCGGGTATTACAATGAGCAGTTCTTC CASSLANSGYYNEQFF TRBV11-1 NA TRBD2 TRBJ2-1
TGTGCCAGCAGCTTAAAGGGACTAGCTAACACCGGGGAGCTGTTTTTT CASSLKGLANTGELFF TRBV7-3 NA TRBD2 TRBJ2-2
TGTGCCAGCAGCATAAAACTTTTAGCGGGAGTTGACAATGAGCAGTTCTTC CASSIKLLAGVDNEQFF TRBV11-2 NA TRBD2 TRBJ2-1
TGTGCCTGGAGCCACCGTGAGAGCACTGAAGCTTTCTTT CAWSHRESTEAFF TRBV30 NA NA TRBJ1-1
TGTGCCAGCAGCTCGTTTCTAGCGGCGGGGTACGAGCAGTACTTC CASSSFLAAGYEQYF TRBV13 NA TRBD2 TRBJ2-7
TGTGCCAGCAGTTTAGATACAGGGGCCACCGGGGAGCTGTTTTTT CASSLDTGATGELFF TRBV27 NA TRBD1 TRBJ2-2
TGTGCTAGCAGCCGGGGGTTAGGAACTGAAGCTTTCTTT CASSRGLGTEAFF TRBV7-7 NA NA TRBJ1-1